These 20 T cell receptor beta chains were sequenced from one sample in a study of T cells in localized non-small cell lung cancer. Libraries were prepared by immunoSEQ multiplex PCR; TCRdb keeps only in-frame clonotypes and omits some of them. The sample shows about 78,000 clones, roughly 81% of them seen only once. The sequenced sample was peripheral blood, obtained before any cancer treatment. Receptor source: a man between 35 and 75 years old with stage I lung adenocarcinoma.

The genes are TRBV27 and TRBJ2-1; no reliable D call. Trimming cost V 3 bases and J 4 bases, with 10 bases left between them. Germline values: CDR1 MNHEY, CDR2 SMNVEV (reference sequence). This CDR3 has 14 residues. The CDR3 sequence: CASSLREAYNEQFF. The CDR3 DNA reads TGTGCCAGCAGTTTGCGCGAGGCATACAATGAGCAGTTCTTC.

The genes are TRBV15 and TRBJ1-4, with D hard to call. Germline CDR1 is LNHNV and CDR2 is YYDKDF (reference sequence). The V gene lost 1 base and the J gene lost 8 bases, with 5 bases spanning the gap. The CDR3 totals 12 residues. As DNA, the CDR3 is TGTGCCACCAGCAGAGCTGGGGAAAAACTGTTTTTT. Its translation is CATSRAGEKLFF.

The genes are TRBV28 and TRBJ2-7; the match to TRBD2 covers 11 bases. The germline gives CDR1 MDHEN, CDR2 SYDVKM. CDR3 length equals 16 residues. The ends lost 4 bases at V and 8 bases at J; junction bases unmatched: 13. The CDR3 spells CASSYLAGGRLSQQYF. The CDR3 nucleotides read TGTGCCAGCAGTTACCTAGCGGGAGGACGCTTATCTCAGCAGTACTTC.

The rearrangement links TRBV15 to TRBJ1-5, with a weak D call TRBD1 (5 bases). V gave up 3 bases and J gave up 9 bases, with 15 bases separating them. From germline, CDR1 is LNHNV and CDR2 YYDKDF (reference sequence). The CDR3 length is 14 residues. The CDR3 loop is CATSREGDDRPQHF. CDR3 nucleotides: TGTGCCACCAGCAGGGAAGGGGATGATCGGCCCCAGCATTTT. Based on the CDR3 plus reference TRBV15 and TRBJ1-5, the full variable domain is DAMVIQNPRYQVTQFGKPVTLSCSQTLNHNVMYWYQQKSSQAPKLLFHYYDKDFNNEADTPDNFQSRRPNTSFCFLDIRSPGLGDTAMYLCATSREGDDRPQHFGDGTRLSIL.

V and J are TRBV4-1 and TRBJ1-2; D possibly corresponds to TRBD1 (6 bases). Deletions cut 3 bases from V and 5 bases from J, with 13 bases between. The CDR3 runs to 14 residues. Germline V gene data show CDR1 as MGHRA and CDR2 as YSYEKL. The CDR3 region has the DNA TGCGCCAGCAGCCAGGCCGCAGGGGAGTATGGCTACACCTTC. As protein: CASSQAAGEYGYTF.

A remark on this clone: Other DNA sequences in the same sample also yield this CDR3. V gene TRBV6-5 combines with J gene TRBJ2-2; TRBD1 aligns across 9 bases. The CDR3 has 16 amino acids. The V and J ends lost 2 bases and 5 bases, in that order; junction bases with no gene match: 6. Germline values: CDR1 MNHEY, CDR2 SVGAGI. CDR3 nucleotide sequence: TGTGCCAGCAGTTACCAAGGGACAGGGTCAACCGGGGAGCTGTTTTTT. Residues: CASSYQGTGSTGELFF.

This rearrangement joins TRBV18 to TRBJ1-5; no reliable D call. V lost 2 bases, J lost 3 bases, and 11 bases lay in between. The germline gives CDR1 KGHSH, CDR2 LQKENI. The CDR3 sequence is 15 residues long. This CDR3 reads CASSPSAGINQPQHF. In DNA form, the CDR3 reads TGTGCCAGCTCACCATCTGCCGGCATCAATCAGCCCCAGCATTTT. Full variable domain (outside the CDR3, taken from reference TRBV18 and TRBJ1-5): NAGVMQNPRHLVRRRGQEARLRCSPMKGHSHVYWYRQLPEEGLKFMVYLQKENIIDESGMPKERFSAEFPKEGPSILRIQQVVRGDSAAYFCASSPSAGINQPQHFGDGTRLSIL.

The chain uses TRBV13 and TRBJ2-2, with a possible D match to TRBD2 (6 bases). Trimming left V 6 bases short and J 3 bases short, with 11 bases between. The germline V gene has CDR1 PRHDT and CDR2 FYEKMQ (reference sequence). The CDR3 is made up of 14 amino acids. The CDR3 loop is CASSHGGDTGELFF. CDR3 bases: TGTGCCAGCAGTCATGGAGGGGACACCGGGGAGCTGTTTTTT.

This clone has more than one count but fewer than ten. The chain has TRBV27 and TRBJ1-5; D ambiguous. The CDR3 is 13 residues long. Germline assignment: CDR1 MNHEY and CDR2 SMNVEV (reference sequence). V was pared by 3 bases and J by 7 bases, with 10 bases between. The CDR3 region has the DNA TGTGCCAGCAGTTTCGGGGATCGGCAGCCCCAGCATTTT. Translated: CASSFGDRQPQHF.

The V call is TRBV21-1, the J call TRBJ1-5; TRBD1 is the table's D call, not checked against the DNA. TRBV21-1 is listed as a pseudogene. This CDR3 has 15 residues. CDR3 in DNA: TGTGCCAGCAGCACGCAGGGTGGCGGCAATCAGCCCCAGCATTTT. Its protein is CASSTQGGGNQPQHF.

This rearrangement joins TRBV2 to TRBJ2-5; 9 bases are shared with TRBD1. Trimming cost V 8 bases and J 2 bases; bases outside gene matches: 6. Germline V gene data show CDR1 as SNHLY and CDR2 as FYNNEI. The CDR3 extends over 14 amino acids. CDR3 loop: CASGGQGRQETQYF. For the CDR3, the DNA is TGTGCCAGCGGGGGACAGGGCCGGCAAGAGACCCAGTACTTC.

This chain links TRBV6-5 with TRBJ2-2, with a tentative D call TRBD2 (5 bases). Germline V lookup: CDR1 MNHEY, CDR2 SVGAGI. The CDR3 extends over 15 amino acids. V shed 0 bases and J shed 5 bases, with 10 bases lying between them. The CDR3 bases are TGTGCCAGCAGTTACTCCGGAGAGGGAACCGGGGAGCTGTTTTTT. It codes for CASSYSGEGTGELFF.

The chain carries TRBV27 and TRBJ1-1; TRBD1 is a possible D gene (5 bases). Germline CDR1 is MNHEY and CDR2 is SMNVEV (reference sequence). The CDR3 length is 13 residues. V shed 1 base and J shed 6 bases, with 9 bases lying between them. The CDR3: CASSLWGVAEAFF. CDR3 nucleotide sequence: TGTGCCAGCAGTTTATGGGGGGTCGCTGAAGCTTTCTTT.

This chain links TRBV4-1 with TRBJ2-5; no clear D gene. The CDR3 is 13 residues long. Trimming left V 4 bases short and J 5 bases short, with 11 bases between. CDR1 and CDR2 (germline): MGHRA, YSYEKL. CDR3 nucleotide sequence: TGCGCCAGCAGCCTCGGAGTGGGGGAGACCCAGTACTTC. It translates to CASSLGVGETQYF.

This clone has just one count. The chain links TRBV10-3 to TRBJ2-7, with D unresolved. Germline lookup yields CDR1 ENHRY and CDR2 SYGVKD. The CDR3 runs to 13 residues. Between the trimmed V and J ends, which lost 2 bases and 1 base, there was a span of 6 bases. CDR3 coding DNA: TGTGCCATCAGTGAGAGCGCATCCTACGAGCAGTACTTC. Translating it yields CAISESASYEQYF.

V and J are TRBV30 and TRBJ2-7; TRBD1 matches 11 bases. Germline V gene sequence: CDR1 GTSNPN, CDR2 SVGIG (reference sequence). V lost 1 base to trimming and J lost 3 bases; unmatched junction nucleotides: 5. This CDR3 region has 15 residues. CDR3 sequence reads: CAWSGAGTGGYEQYF. In nucleotides, the CDR3 is TGTGCCTGGAGTGGGGCCGGGACAGGGGGCTACGAGCAGTACTTC.

The chain joins TRBV15 to TRBJ1-5; TRBD1 might be the D (5 bases). The CDR3 spans 15 residues. Trimming shortened V by 8 bases and J by 6 bases, and 20 bases separated the two germline ends. Germline loops: CDR1 LNHNV, CDR2 YYDKDF (reference sequence). The DNA of the CDR3 is TGTGCCACCGAACCCGGTGGGGGTAAGGTTCAGCCCCAGCATTTT. Protein sequence: CATEPGGGKVQPQHF. The whole variable domain, filled in from reference TRBV15 and TRBJ1-5, reads DAMVIQNPRYQVTQFGKPVTLSCSQTLNHNVMYWYQQKSSQAPKLLFHYYDKDFNNEADTPDNFQSRRPNTSFCFLDIRSPGLGDTAMYLCATEPGGGKVQPQHFGDGTRLSIL.

This clone was observed a handful of times. The chain recombines TRBV7-3 with TRBJ1-1, with 7 positions matching TRBD1. In germline, CDR1 is SGHTA, CDR2 FQGTGA. There are 13 residues in the CDR3. V lost 5 bases to trimming and J lost 5 bases; unmatched junction nucleotides: 5. The CDR3 DNA is TGTGCCAGCAGCCCACAACAGGGGACTGAAGCTTTCTTT. This codes for CASSPQQGTEAFF. Looking up the rest from reference TRBV7-3 and TRBJ1-1 gives the full variable domain: GAGVSQTPSNKVTEKGKYVELRCDPISGHTALYWYRQSLGQGPEFLIYFQGTGAADDSGLPNDRFFAVRPEGSVSTLKIQRTERGDSAVYLCASSPQQGTEAFFGQGTRLTVV.

V usage is TRBV6-5 and J usage is TRBJ2-7; D gene uncertain. CDR3 length: 15 residues. Germline lookup yields CDR1 MNHEY and CDR2 SVGAGI. V shed 3 bases and J shed 3 bases, with 15 bases lying between them. CDR3: CASSYRAGTIYEQYF. The CDR3 DNA follows: TGTGCCAGCAGTTATCGGGCAGGTACCATCTACGAGCAGTACTTC.

This sequence joins TRBV7-8 and TRBJ2-5; the D gene is possibly TRBD1 (7 bases). From germline, CDR1 is SGHVS and CDR2 FQNEAQ. V gave up 5 bases and J gave up 4 bases, with 17 bases separating them. The CDR3 covers 15 residues. The DNA for the CDR3 is TGTGCCAGCAGCCTCACAGGGCAGGGGGGAGAGACCCAGTACTTC. As protein: CASSLTGQGGETQYF.